Listed here are 12 T cell receptor beta chains from one sample, sequenced in a study of T cell responses to AZD1222 COVID-19 vaccine. The data were produced by immunoSEQ multiplex PCR, yet TCRdb's version contains in-frame clones alone and is incomplete. The sample holds 200,000 or so clones, roughly 92% seen once. Sequenced material: peripheral blood, taken 28 days after the second AZD1222 dose. The source is an adult who received the AZD1222 COVID-19 vaccine.

This clone was observed a handful of times. The chain recombines TRBV28 with TRBJ1-5; 7 bases fit TRBD1. The CDR3 loop spans 15 amino acids. Germline V gene lookup returns CDR1 MDHEN and CDR2 SYDVKM. The V and J ends lost 4 bases and 7 bases, in that order; junction bases with no gene match: 10. Here the CDR3 reads CASSSGQTSGQPQHF. The CDR3 nucleotides are TGTGCCAGCAGTTCGGGACAGACTAGCGGACAGCCCCAGCATTTT.

The CDR3 DNA reads TGTGCCAGCAGTGGATCCACTGAAGCTTTCTTT. Its protein product is CASSGSTEAFF. J is TRBJ1-1 and V is TRBV2; D gene ambiguous. In germline, CDR1 is SNHLY, CDR2 FYNNEI. The CDR3 spans 11 residues. V was trimmed by 4 bases and J by 4 bases, leaving 4 bases between them. Looking up the rest from reference TRBV2 and TRBJ1-1 gives the full variable domain: EPEVTQTPSHQVTQMGQEVILRCVPISNHLYFYWYRQILGQKVEFLVSFYNNEISEKSEIFDDQFSVERPDGSNFTLKIRSTKLEDSAMYFCASSGSTEAFFGQGTRLTVV.

The chain joins TRBV5-1 to TRBJ1-1, with D unclear. Germline CDR1 SGHRS, CDR2 YFSETQ. The CDR3 has 18 residues. With 0 bases removed from V and 1 base from J, the gap between germline ends came to 19 bases. This CDR3 reads CASSLATLRALSNTEAFF. The DNA for the CDR3 is TGCGCCAGCAGCTTGGCCACCCTACGGGCCTTATCGAACACTGAAGCTTTCTTT.

This sequence joins TRBV3-1 (or the pseudogene TRBV3-2) and TRBJ2-1; possible D gene TRBD2, 5 bases. The CDR3 runs 16 residues. Germline-derived CDR1 and CDR2 are LGHDT and YNNKEL (reference sequence). The V end lost 1 base, the J end lost 10 bases, and 20 bases lay between the germline ends. CDR3 bases: TGTGCCAGCAGCCAAGGATTAGCCCTAGCCGAAGGAGAGCAGTTCTTC. Encoded protein: CASSQGLALAEGEQFF.

This rearrangement joins TRBV28 to TRBJ1-5, with a weak D call TRBD1 (5 bases). V gave up 5 bases and J gave up 3 bases, with 11 bases separating them. The CDR3 has 14 amino acids. Germline lookup yields CDR1 MDHEN and CDR2 SYDVKM. CDR3 nucleotides: TGTGCCAGCAGTACCAGGGTCCCCAATCAGCCCCAGCATTTT. It codes for CASSTRVPNQPQHF.

V gene TRBV2 combines with J gene TRBJ2-7; no clear D. The germline gives CDR1 SNHLY, CDR2 FYNNEI. This CDR3 is 12 amino acids long. Trimming took 7 bases from V and 2 from J, leaving 9 bases between them. CDR3 sequence reads: CASKVGAYEQYF. Written as DNA, the CDR3 is TGTGCCAGCAAAGTTGGTGCCTACGAGCAGTACTTC.

This clone showed up just once. V and J are TRBV6-5 and TRBJ2-7; the match to TRBD1 covers 7 bases. Germline CDR1 is MNHEY and CDR2 is SVGAGI. The CDR3 is 15 amino acids. V was pared by 3 bases and J by 3 bases, with 8 bases of the junction left unmatched. This chain's CDR3 is CASSYSGTDNYEQYF. CDR3 DNA sequence: TGTGCCAGCAGTTATTCCGGGACAGACAACTACGAGCAGTACTTC.

The chain links TRBV30 to TRBJ1-5; D not resolved. The CDR3 runs to 12 residues. Trimming stripped 0 bases from V and 2 bases from J, with 2 bases between. From germline, CDR1 is GTSNPN and CDR2 SVGIG (reference sequence). The CDR3 reads CAWSVGNQPQHF. The CDR3 DNA reads as TGTGCCTGGAGTGTAGGCAATCAGCCCCAGCATTTT.

The V gene is TRBV9, the J gene TRBJ2-7; possible D gene TRBD2, 5 bases. Germline-derived CDR1 and CDR2 are SGDLS and YYNGEE. The CDR3 runs 15 residues. The V gene lost 0 bases and the J gene lost 2 bases, with 12 bases spanning the gap. CDR3 residues: CASSVAPLAPYEQYF. The CDR3 nucleotides read TGTGCCAGCAGCGTAGCCCCTCTAGCTCCCTACGAGCAGTACTTC.

The J gene is TRBJ1-2, the V gene TRBV5-8, with TRBD1 matching over 7 bases. Germline CDR1 reads SGHTS; CDR2 reads YDEGEE. V shed 3 bases, J shed 4 bases, and the junction held 6 bases outside the gene matches. This CDR3 has 14 residues. The CDR3, as DNA: TGTGCCAGCAGCTCGACAGGGACGATCTATGGCTACACCTTC. Translation gives CASSSTGTIYGYTF.

This sequence joins TRBV4-3 and TRBJ1-4, with D perhaps matching TRBD1 (5 bases). The germline V gene has CDR1 LGHNA and CDR2 YSLEER. There are 15 residues in the CDR3. Trimming left V 3 bases short and J 4 bases short, with 12 bases between. The CDR3 region is CASSQRDGINEKLFF. The CDR3 nucleotides are TGCGCCAGCAGCCAGCGGGACGGTATTAATGAAAAACTGTTTTTT.

This clone has only one observation. The chain is built from TRBV7-9 and TRBJ1-1; 8 bases match TRBD1. The ends lost 5 bases at V and 1 base at J; junction bases unmatched: 6. There are 15 residues in the CDR3. Germline assignment: CDR1 SEHNR and CDR2 FQNEAQ (reference sequence). CDR3 loop: CASSPGGLRNTEAFF. The CDR3 region has the DNA TGTGCCAGCAGCCCAGGGGGCCTTAGGAACACTGAAGCTTTCTTT.